This T cell receptor (beta chain) was profiled in a study of beta chain features in type 1 diabetes (dated by TCRdb to the late 2010s). Broadly, across the study: Patients and healthy donors did not differ in mean age, gender distribution, total cell number or subset yield. In the study, TCRB repertoires of sorted circulating CD4+ T cell subsets from recently diagnosed type 1 diabetes patients were compared with those of matched healthy donors. A total of roughly 99,000,000 sorted cells were examined across all samples, and the number of cells per subset was strongly correlated with RNA yield. Regulatory and stem cell-like memory subsets were obtained from only 8 patients and roughly eight healthy donors, while naive and central memory subsets were obtained from all 30 or so donors. Results and caveats for the whole study, not just this receptor: Only small numbers of individuals were included in the HLA sub-analyses, which left unresolved whether HLA type had any influence on TCRB rearrangement. PCR may preferentially amplify shorter templates, but because patient and control samples were amplified and corrected together, any resulting skew would affect both groups equally. A moderate but significant shortening of TCRB CDR3 length was observed in type 1 diabetes patients in all four CD4+ subsets. The naive, central memory and regulatory TCRB repertoires appeared to resemble one another more closely among patients than among healthy donors. Sequencing cDNA rather than genomic DNA could over-represent highly expressing activated cells, although activation and CD3 levels did not differ between groups. Patients with type 1 diabetes made fewer insertions and deleted more nucleotides at VDJ recombination sites, implying thymic rearrangement abnormalities.

All of the isolated RNA was reverse transcribed with the High Capacity cDNA Reverse Transcription Kit, so expressed TCRB transcripts were sequenced. Deep immunoSEQ sequencing was applied to naive, central memory and regulatory T cell samples, giving an average of approximately 4 million total reads per sample. After sorted cells were lysed in RLT buffer, RNA was extracted with DNase-treated RNeasy Micro or Mini kits, with the choice depending on cell number. Each cell subset was processed on its own to prevent cross-contamination, while patient and healthy donor samples were processed together. Using the immunoSEQ multiplex PCR, TCRB sequences were amplified from cDNA into 87-bp fragments spanning the CDR3 region. Amplicons were sequenced on the Illumina HiSeq platform. As for the authors' bioinformatics: Synthetic template baselines were used to correct PCR bias computationally, reads within Hamming distance 2 were collapsed together, and singletons that could not be merged were discarded. Reads were aligned to IMGT to assign V, D and J genes, CDR3 length, and insertions or deletions at six rearrangement sites. Within each subset, clonotype counts were normalized to the number of sorted cells before true diversity and Gini coefficients were calculated with the tcR R package. The overlap coefficient, calculated on TCRB nucleotide sequences, was used to measure repertoire sharing. TCRdb took over this immuneACCESS table, retaining in-frame rearrangements with V and J assigned. Such tables are incomplete; in checked studies, under half of the missing clones stem from an unresolved V gene, and the remainder is unexplained. The V and J calls and clone size are taken from that table; D and trimming were inferred from the DNA. The sample table holds 150,000 or so clones, of which around 8.7% were seen once. The ten largest clones take up 0.68% of the sample.

Each donor gave one peripheral blood draw, approximately 110 mL on average, collected into heparinised tubes. Naive, central memory, regulatory and stem cell-like memory CD4+ T cells were sorted on a BD FACSAria II using a panel including CD45RO, CCR7, CD25, CD127, CD95 and CD27. A purity above 95% was achieved for all sorted populations. PBMCs were isolated right away by Lymphoprep density gradient centrifugation and were stained directly, without culture. Samples were stained and sorted in pairs, with one healthy donor and one patient per experiment, so that batch effects were minimized. On this clone: This clone's antigen is unknown. The sample holds no much larger clone one base away, and base qualities are not on file.

The CDR3 sequence holds 15 residues, the cysteine and phenylalanine included. Just CDR3 DNA is preserved here, 45 bases in frame from base 1. Per the germline V gene, SGHTS is the CDR1 and YDEGEE is the CDR2. Ends trimmed: V by 4 bases, J by 4 bases; bases unmatched to a gene: 8. This clonotype was obtained from a young man in good health. Material for sequencing was central memory CD4+ T cells from blood. The chain employs TRBV5-8 and TRBJ2-3, with 8 bases aligning to TRBD2. CDR3 protein: CASSPGLVPPDTQYF. The DNA is TGTGCCAGCAGCCCGGGACTAGTCCCTCCAGATACGCAGTATTTT.